The clone carrying this T cell receptor (beta chain) was observed a few times. Donors were healthy Caucasian individuals from Russia aged roughly 6 to 90. Whenever a sample was processed, at least 7 million PBMCs were isolated. A J-beta primer mix and a sample-barcoded 5' primer were used in a second PCR of about 7 to 11 cycles. TCRdb analysed the 5' RACE reads with MiXCR anew, one entry per CDR3 protein. This table holds 850,000 to 950,000 distinct CDR3 sequences, under 35% found once. This specimen belongs to a study of blood T cells in healthy people across ages. Germline values: CDR1 DFQATT, CDR2 SNEGSKA (reference sequence). With 5 bases removed from V and 5 bases from J, the gap between germline ends came to 15 bases. The CDR3 consists of 13 residues.

This receptor was obtained from a woman over 75 in good health. V usage is TRBV20-1 and J usage is TRBJ2-5; TRBD2 is a possible D gene (5 bases). Material for sequencing was blood. In nucleotides, the CDR3 is TGCAGTGCTGGGCTAGCATCCGGCGAGACCCAGTACTTC. Translation: CSAGLASGETQYF.